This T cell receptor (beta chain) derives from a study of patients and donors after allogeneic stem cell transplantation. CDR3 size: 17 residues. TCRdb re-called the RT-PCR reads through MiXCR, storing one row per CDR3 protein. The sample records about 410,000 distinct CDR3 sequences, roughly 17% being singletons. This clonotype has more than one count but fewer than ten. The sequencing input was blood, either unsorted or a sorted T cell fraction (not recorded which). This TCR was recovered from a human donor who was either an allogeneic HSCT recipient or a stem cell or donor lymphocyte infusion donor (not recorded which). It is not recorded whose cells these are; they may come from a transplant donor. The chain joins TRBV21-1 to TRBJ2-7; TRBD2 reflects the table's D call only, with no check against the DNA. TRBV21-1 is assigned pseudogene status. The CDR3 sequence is CASSKGGLAGGINEQYF. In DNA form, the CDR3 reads TGTGCCAGCAGCAAAGGAGGGCTAGCGGGAGGAATCAACGAGCAGTACTTC.